Below, 18 T cell receptor beta chains from the same sample are listed, as sequenced in a study of blood T cell repertoires in COVID-19. Here immunoSEQ multiplex PCR was the method, and the copy in TCRdb shows in-frame clones only, minus some. The sample holds a few hundred thousand clones, roughly 80% seen once. The sample comprised PBMCs or T cells enriched from blood (not recorded which). The receptors originated from a man between 50 and 59 years old who had recovered from COVID-19.

V usage is TRBV29-1 and J usage is TRBJ2-1; the D gene is possibly TRBD2 (5 bases). Trimming removed 4 bases at V and 0 bases at J, with 10 bases between. The CDR3 has 14 residues. Germline CDR1 and CDR2: SQVTM and ANQGSEA. The CDR3 DNA sequence: TGCAGCGTTGGAGCGGCTAGCTCCTACAATGAGCAGTTCTTC. Encoded protein: CSVGAASSYNEQFF.

The chain recombines TRBV9 with TRBJ1-2; perhaps TRBD1 as D (5 bases). This CDR3 spans 14 amino acids. Between the trimmed V and J ends, which lost 2 bases and 4 bases, there was a span of 12 bases. Germline V gene data show CDR1 as SGDLS and CDR2 as YYNGEE. CDR3 in DNA: TGTGCCAGCAGCGTCGGACAAGCAGTCTATGGCTACACCTTC. Its translation is CASSVGQAVYGYTF.

This chain connects TRBV19 to TRBJ2-1, with D perhaps matching TRBD2 (5 bases). The CDR3 has 16 amino acids. The germline V and J ends were trimmed by 3 bases and 1 base, with 13 bases remaining between them. The V gene's germline CDR1 is LNHDA and CDR2 SQIVND (reference sequence). The CDR3 nucleotides read TGTGCCAGTAGTATTTGGGAGCCTACGTCCTACAATGAGCAGTTCTTC. This gives the protein CASSIWEPTSYNEQFF.

The chain employs TRBV7-2 and TRBJ2-7; TRBD1 matches at 10 bases. Germline CDR1 SGHTA, CDR2 FQGNSA. CDR3 length: 19 residues. J gave up 0 bases and V 5 bases, and 16 bases lay outside the gene matches. CDR3 DNA sequence: TGTGCCAGCAGCCAACTGACAGGGGGCTTACATTCTAGCTCCTACGAGCAGTACTTC. Protein sequence: CASSQLTGGLHSSSYEQYF.

This clone was detected a few times. The chain combines TRBV24-1 with TRBJ2-1, with 8 bases fitting TRBD2. The germline V gene encodes CDR1 KGHDR and CDR2 SFDVKD. J gave up 9 bases and V 6 bases, and 3 bases lay outside the gene matches. There are 12 residues in the CDR3. In nucleotides, the CDR3 is TGTGCCACCAGTCCCGGGGGGGCTGAGCAGTTCTTC. It specifies CATSPGGAEQFF.

V is TRBV28 and J is TRBJ1-5; no definite D call. Germline CDR1 MDHEN, CDR2 SYDVKM. V gave up 6 bases and J gave up 0 bases, with 21 bases separating them. The CDR3 has 18 residues. CDR3 nucleotides: TGTGCCAGCAGCTATGGCCGGGGAGCCTTGGGTAGCAATCAGCCCCAGCATTTT. Its translation is CASSYGRGALGSNQPQHF.

CDR3 bases: TGTGCCACCAGCAGAACAGGGGGCCCTAACTATGGCTACACCTTC. Translating it yields CATSRTGGPNYGYTF. V and J are TRBV15 and TRBJ1-2, with TRBD1 identical over 9 bases. The ends lost 2 bases at V and 0 bases at J; junction bases unmatched: 1. The CDR3 extends over 15 amino acids. Germline V gene lookup returns CDR1 LNHNV and CDR2 YYDKDF (reference sequence).

The chain carries TRBV28 and TRBJ2-7; D is undetermined. Germline CDR1 and CDR2: MDHEN and SYDVKM. Trimming cost V 7 bases and J 3 bases, with 13 bases left between them. The CDR3 covers 13 residues. The CDR3 DNA sequence: TGTGCCAGCACCTCAGGAAGGCTCTACGAGCAGTACTTC. Its translation is CASTSGRLYEQYF.

The gene calls are TRBV24-1 and TRBJ1-2, with D unclear. From germline, CDR1 is KGHDR and CDR2 SFDVKD. V was shortened by 4 bases and J by 5 bases, with 13 bases between the two germline ends. This CDR3 has 14 amino acids. The DNA of the CDR3 is TGTGCCACCAGTGAAACCCGGGAGATATATGGCTACACCTTC. Translating it yields CATSETREIYGYTF.

This clone occurred a few times. The chain couples TRBV7-9 to TRBJ1-5; D is possibly TRBD1 (5 bases). This CDR3 spans 17 amino acids. Trimming removed 1 base from V and 0 bases from J, with 13 bases in between. CDR1 and CDR2 from the germline V gene are SEHNR and FQNEAQ (reference sequence). CDR3 nucleotides: TGTGCCAGCAGCTTAGTGCGACAGCCTTATAGCAATCAGCCCCAGCATTTT. Its protein is CASSLVRQPYSNQPQHF.

This chain uses TRBV15 with TRBJ2-5; possibly TRBD1 for D (6 bases). The germline CDR1 and CDR2 sequences are LNHNV and YYDKDF (reference sequence). The CDR3 consists of 14 residues. Trimming removed 4 bases from V and 4 bases from J, with 13 bases in between. The CDR3 is CATSNGQPPETQYF. In DNA, the CDR3 is TGTGCCACCAGCAATGGACAGCCCCCAGAGACCCAGTACTTC.

The rearrangement uses TRBV9 and TRBJ2-7; perhaps TRBD1 as D (7 bases). Per germline, CDR1 SGDLS and CDR2 YYNGEE. Trimming cost V 1 base and J 3 bases, with 14 bases left between them. This CDR3 has 15 amino acids. The CDR3 spells CASSVSPRGDYEQYF. The CDR3 DNA reads as TGTGCCAGCAGCGTAAGCCCCAGGGGGGACTACGAGCAGTACTTC.

J is TRBJ1-5 and V is TRBV4-1; a weak D match, TRBD1 (5 bases). Deletions cut 0 bases from V and 8 bases from J, with 17 bases between. The V gene's germline CDR1 is MGHRA and CDR2 YSYEKL. The CDR3 is made up of 16 amino acids. The DNA of the CDR3 is TGCGCCAGCAGCCAAGATCCGATGGGGCCCTTAAAGCCCCAGCATTTT. Amino acid sequence: CASSQDPMGPLKPQHF.

The rearrangement uses TRBV11-2 and TRBJ2-2, with D possibly matching TRBD2 (5 bases). The germline V gene encodes CDR1 SGHAT and CDR2 FQNNGV. The CDR3 covers 15 residues. V was cut by 8 bases and J by 3 bases, with 16 bases left in between. CDR3 nucleotide sequence: TGTGCCAGCGAATGGAGTAGCGTGTACACCGGGGAGCTGTTTTTT. The encoded protein is CASEWSSVYTGELFF. Based on the CDR3 plus reference TRBV11-2 and TRBJ2-2, the full variable domain is EAGVAQSPRYKIIEKRQSVAFWCNPISGHATLYWYQQILGQGPKLLIQFQNNGVVDDSQLPKDRFSAERLKGVDSTLKIQPAKLEDSAVYLCASEWSSVYTGELFFGEGSRLTVL.

The sample holds one count of this clone. The chain has TRBV5-4 and TRBJ1-4; D is possibly TRBD1 (5 bases). The CDR3 is made up of 16 amino acids. The V end lost 0 bases, the J end lost 6 bases, and 15 bases lay between the germline ends. Germline lookup yields CDR1 SGHNT and CDR2 YYREEE (reference sequence). The CDR3 loop reads CASSLGLGGGDEKLFF. In DNA form, the CDR3 reads TGTGCCAGCAGCTTGGGGTTGGGGGGAGGAGATGAAAAACTGTTTTTT.

This chain links TRBV24-1 with TRBJ2-3; 10 positions match TRBD1. CDR3 length equals 16 residues. V lost 4 bases and J lost 6; bases outside the gene matches: 9. Looked up from germline, CDR1 is KGHDR and CDR2 is SFDVKD. The CDR3 here is CATSDTGTGAMDTQYF. The CDR3 bases are TGTGCCACCAGTGACACCGGGACAGGGGCGATGGATACGCAGTATTTT.

The gene calls are TRBV7-6 and TRBJ2-5, with 9 bases matching TRBD1. CDR1 and CDR2 from the germline V gene are SGHVS and FNYEAQ. V shed 5 bases and J 5 bases; nucleotides not matched to a gene: 3. This CDR3 contains 13 residues. The CDR3 DNA follows: TGTGCCAGCAGCCGGGACAGGGTGGAGACCCAGTACTTC. Its translation: CASSRDRVETQYF.

On this clone: Other nucleotide sequences from this sample produce the same CDR3. V usage is TRBV30 and J usage is TRBJ1-2, with 11 positions matching TRBD1. Germline CDR1 and CDR2: GTSNPN and SVGIG (reference sequence). V trimming: 4 bases; J trimming: 5 bases; junction bases outside the gene matches: 3. The CDR3 is made up of 13 amino acids. In DNA form, the CDR3 reads TGTGCCTGGAAGGGACAGGGGGATTATGGCTACACCTTC. Translating it yields CAWKGQGDYGYTF.